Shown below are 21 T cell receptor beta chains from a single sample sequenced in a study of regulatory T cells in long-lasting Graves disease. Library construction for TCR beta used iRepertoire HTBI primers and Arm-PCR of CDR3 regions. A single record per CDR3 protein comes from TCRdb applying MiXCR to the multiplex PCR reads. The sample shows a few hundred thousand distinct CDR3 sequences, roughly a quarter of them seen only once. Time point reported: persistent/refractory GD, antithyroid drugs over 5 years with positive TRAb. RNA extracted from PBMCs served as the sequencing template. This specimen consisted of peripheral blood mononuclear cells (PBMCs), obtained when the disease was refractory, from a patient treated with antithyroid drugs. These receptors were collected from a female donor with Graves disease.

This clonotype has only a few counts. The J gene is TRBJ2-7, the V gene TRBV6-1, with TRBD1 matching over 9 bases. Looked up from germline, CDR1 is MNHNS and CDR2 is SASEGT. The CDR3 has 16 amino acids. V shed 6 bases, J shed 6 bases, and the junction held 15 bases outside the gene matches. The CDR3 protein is CASSRPFPGQGTEQYF. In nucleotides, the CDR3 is TGTGCCAGCAGCAGACCTTTCCCGGGACAGGGTACCGAGCAGTACTTC.

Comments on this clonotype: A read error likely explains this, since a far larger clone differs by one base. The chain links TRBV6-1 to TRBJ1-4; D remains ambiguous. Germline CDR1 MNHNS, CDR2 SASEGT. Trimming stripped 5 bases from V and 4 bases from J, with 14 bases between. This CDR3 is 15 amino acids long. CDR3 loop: CASSPSGAINEKLFF. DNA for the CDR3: TGTGCCAGCAGTCCCTCCGGCGCAATTAATGAAAAACTGTTTTTT.

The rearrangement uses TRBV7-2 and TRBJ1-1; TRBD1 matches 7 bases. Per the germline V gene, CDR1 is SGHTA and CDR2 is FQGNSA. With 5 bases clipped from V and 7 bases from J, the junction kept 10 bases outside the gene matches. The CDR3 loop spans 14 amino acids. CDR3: CASSPSRDSLEAFF. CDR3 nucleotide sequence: TGTGCCAGCAGCCCAAGCCGGGACAGCCTTGAAGCTTTCTTT.

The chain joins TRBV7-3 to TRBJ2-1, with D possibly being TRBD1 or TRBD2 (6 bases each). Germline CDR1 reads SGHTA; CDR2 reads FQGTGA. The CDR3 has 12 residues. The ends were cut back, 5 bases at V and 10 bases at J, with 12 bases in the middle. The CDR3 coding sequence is TGTGCCAGCAGCCCCATGGGGGGCGAGCAGTTCTTC. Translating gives CASSPMGGEQFF.

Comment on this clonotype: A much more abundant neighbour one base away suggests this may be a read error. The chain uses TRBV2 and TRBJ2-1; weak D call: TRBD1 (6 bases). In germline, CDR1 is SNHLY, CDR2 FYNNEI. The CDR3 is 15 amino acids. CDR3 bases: TGTGCCACCAGTGGGGGCGCACGGAAATACAGTGAGCAGTTCTTC. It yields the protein CATSGGARKYSEQFF.

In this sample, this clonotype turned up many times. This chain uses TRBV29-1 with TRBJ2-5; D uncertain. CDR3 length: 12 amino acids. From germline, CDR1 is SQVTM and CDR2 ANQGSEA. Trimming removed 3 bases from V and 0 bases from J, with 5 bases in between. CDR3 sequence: CSVENNQETQYF. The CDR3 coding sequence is TGCAGCGTTGAGAACAACCAAGAGACCCAGTACTTC.

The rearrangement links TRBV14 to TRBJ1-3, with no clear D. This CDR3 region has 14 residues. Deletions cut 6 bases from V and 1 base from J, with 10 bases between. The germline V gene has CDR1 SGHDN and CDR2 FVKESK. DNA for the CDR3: TGTGCCAGCAGGGCCTCCCCGTCTGGAAACACCATATATTTT. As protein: CASRASPSGNTIYF.

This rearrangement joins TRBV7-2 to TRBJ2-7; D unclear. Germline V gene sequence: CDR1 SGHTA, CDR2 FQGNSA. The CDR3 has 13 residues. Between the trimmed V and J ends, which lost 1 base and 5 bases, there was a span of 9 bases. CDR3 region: CASSLGLFHEQYF. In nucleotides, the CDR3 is TGTGCCAGCAGCTTAGGCCTGTTCCACGAGCAGTACTTC.

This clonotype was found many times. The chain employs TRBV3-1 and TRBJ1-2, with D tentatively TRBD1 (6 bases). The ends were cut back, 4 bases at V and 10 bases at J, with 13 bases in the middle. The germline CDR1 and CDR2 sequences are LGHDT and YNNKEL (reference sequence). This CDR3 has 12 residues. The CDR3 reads CASSLRTVSYTF. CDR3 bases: TGTGCCAGCAGCCTAAGGACAGTGTCCTACACCTTC.

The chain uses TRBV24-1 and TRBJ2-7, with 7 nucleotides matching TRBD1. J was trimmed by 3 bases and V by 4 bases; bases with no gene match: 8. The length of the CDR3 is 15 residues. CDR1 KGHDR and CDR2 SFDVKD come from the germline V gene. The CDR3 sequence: CATSESSGQRYEQYF. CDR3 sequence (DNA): TGTGCCACCAGTGAATCCTCGGGACAGCGCTACGAGCAGTACTTC.

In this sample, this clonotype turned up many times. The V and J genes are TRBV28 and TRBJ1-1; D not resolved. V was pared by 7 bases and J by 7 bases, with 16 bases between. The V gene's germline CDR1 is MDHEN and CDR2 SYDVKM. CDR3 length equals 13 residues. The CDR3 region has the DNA TGTGCCAGCACCCGGTCCGGGTATAATGAAGCTTTCTTT. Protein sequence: CASTRSGYNEAFF. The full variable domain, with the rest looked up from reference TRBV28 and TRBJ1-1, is DVKVTQSSRYLVKRTGEKVFLECVQDMDHENMFWYRQDPGLGLRLIYFSYDVKMKEKGDIPEGYSVSREKKERFSLILESASTNQTSMYLCASTRSGYNEAFFGQGTRLTVV.

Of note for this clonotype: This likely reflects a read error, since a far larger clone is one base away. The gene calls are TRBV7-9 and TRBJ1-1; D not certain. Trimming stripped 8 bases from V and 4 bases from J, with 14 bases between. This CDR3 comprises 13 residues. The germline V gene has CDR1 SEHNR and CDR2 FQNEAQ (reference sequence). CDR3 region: CASSPLNPTEAFF. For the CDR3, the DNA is TGTGCCAGCTCACCACTTAATCCCACTGAAGCTTTCTTT.

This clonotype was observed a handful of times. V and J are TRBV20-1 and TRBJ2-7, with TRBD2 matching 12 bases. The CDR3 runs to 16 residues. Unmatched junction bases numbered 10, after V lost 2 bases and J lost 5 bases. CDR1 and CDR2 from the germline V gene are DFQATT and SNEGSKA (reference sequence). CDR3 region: CSARNPASGRGNEQYF. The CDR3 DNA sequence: TGCAGTGCTAGAAACCCTGCTAGCGGGAGGGGGAACGAGCAGTACTTC.

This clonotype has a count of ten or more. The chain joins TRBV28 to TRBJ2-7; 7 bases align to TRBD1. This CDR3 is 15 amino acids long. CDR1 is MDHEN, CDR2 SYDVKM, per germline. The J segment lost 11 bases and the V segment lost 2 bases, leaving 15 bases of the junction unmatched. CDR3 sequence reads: CASSLNGKGGRGKYF. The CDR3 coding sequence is TGTGCCAGCAGTTTAAATGGTAAAGGGGGCAGAGGGAAGTACTTC.

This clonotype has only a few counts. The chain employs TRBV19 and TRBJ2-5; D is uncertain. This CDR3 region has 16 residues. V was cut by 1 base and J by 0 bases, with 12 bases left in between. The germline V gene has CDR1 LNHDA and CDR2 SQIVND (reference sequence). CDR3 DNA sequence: TGTGCCAGTAGTATAGGAGTTAGGCGGAACCAAGAGACCCAGTACTTC. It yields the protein CASSIGVRRNQETQYF.

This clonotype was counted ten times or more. The CDR3 DNA reads TGTGCCAGCAGTTTCACAGGGGGGAATTCACCCCTCCACTTT. Protein sequence: CASSFTGGNSPLHF. The chain joins TRBV28 to TRBJ1-6, with TRBD1 matching 8 bases. The CDR3 is made up of 14 amino acids. The V and J ends lost 3 bases and 7 bases, in that order; junction bases with no gene match: 2. Germline loops: CDR1 MDHEN, CDR2 SYDVKM.

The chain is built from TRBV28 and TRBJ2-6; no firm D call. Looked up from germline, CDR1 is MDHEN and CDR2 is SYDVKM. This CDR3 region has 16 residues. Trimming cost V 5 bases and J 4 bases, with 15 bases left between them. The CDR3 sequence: CASSPRILSGANVLTF. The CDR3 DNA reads TGTGCCAGCAGTCCTCGGATTCTATCAGGGGCCAACGTCCTGACTTTC.

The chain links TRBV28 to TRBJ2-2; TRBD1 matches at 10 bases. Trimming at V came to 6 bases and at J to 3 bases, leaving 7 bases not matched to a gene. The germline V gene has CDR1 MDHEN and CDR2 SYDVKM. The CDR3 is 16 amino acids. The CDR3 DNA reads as TGTGCCAGCAGAAGGTTCGGGACAGGGGACACCGGGGAGCTGTTTTTT. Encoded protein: CASRRFGTGDTGELFF.

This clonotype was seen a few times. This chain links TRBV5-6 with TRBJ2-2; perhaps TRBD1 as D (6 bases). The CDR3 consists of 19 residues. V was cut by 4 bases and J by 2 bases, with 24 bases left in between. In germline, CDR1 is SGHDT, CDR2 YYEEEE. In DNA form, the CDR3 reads TGTGCCAGCAGCCTGGATGGACAGATCTATCGGATCAACACCGGGGAGCTGTTTTTT. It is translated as CASSLDGQIYRINTGELFF.

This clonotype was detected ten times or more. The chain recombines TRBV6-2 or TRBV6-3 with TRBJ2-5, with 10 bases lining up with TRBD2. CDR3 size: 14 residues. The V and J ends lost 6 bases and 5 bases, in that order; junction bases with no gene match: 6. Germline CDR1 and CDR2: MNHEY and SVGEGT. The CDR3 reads CASRSQLAGETQYF. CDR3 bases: TGTGCCAGCAGATCCCAACTAGCGGGGGAGACCCAGTACTTC.

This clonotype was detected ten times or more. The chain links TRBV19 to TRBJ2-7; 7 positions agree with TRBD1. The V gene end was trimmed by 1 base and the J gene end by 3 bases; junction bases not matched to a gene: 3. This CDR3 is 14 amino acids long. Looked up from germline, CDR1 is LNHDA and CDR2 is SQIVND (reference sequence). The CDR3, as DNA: TGTGCCAGTAGTATAGGACAGGGAGACTACGAGCAGTACTTC. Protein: CASSIGQGDYEQYF.